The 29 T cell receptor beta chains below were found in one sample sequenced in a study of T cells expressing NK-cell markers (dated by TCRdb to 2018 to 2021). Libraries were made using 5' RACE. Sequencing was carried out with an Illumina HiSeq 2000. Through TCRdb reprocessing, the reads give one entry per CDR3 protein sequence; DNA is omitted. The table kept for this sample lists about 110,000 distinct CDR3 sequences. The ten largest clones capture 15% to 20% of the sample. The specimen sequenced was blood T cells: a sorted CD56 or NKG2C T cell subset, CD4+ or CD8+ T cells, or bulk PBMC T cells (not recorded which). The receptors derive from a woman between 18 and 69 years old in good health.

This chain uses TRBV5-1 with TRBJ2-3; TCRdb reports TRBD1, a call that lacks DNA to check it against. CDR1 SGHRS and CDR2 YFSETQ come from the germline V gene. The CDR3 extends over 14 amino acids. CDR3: CASSLHREEDTQYF. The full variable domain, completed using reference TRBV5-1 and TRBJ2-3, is KAGVTQTPRYLIKTRGQQVTLSCSPISGHRSVSWYQQTPGQGLQFLFEYFSETQRNKGNFPGRFSGRQFSNSRSEMNVSTLELGDSALYLCASSLHREEDTQYFGPGTRLTVL.

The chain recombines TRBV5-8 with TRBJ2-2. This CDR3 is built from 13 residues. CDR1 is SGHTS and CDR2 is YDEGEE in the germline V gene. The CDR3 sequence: CASSLTLTGELFF.

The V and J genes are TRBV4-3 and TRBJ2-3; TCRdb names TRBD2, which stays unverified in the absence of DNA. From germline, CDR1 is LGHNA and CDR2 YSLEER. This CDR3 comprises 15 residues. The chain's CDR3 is CASSGDLPNTDTQYF.

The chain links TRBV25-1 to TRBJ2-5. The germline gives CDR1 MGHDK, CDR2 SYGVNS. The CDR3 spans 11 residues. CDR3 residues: CASSEVETQYF.

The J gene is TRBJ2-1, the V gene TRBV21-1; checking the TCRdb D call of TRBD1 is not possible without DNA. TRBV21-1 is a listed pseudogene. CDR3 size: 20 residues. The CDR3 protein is CASSKEGGHAMGGSYNEQFF.

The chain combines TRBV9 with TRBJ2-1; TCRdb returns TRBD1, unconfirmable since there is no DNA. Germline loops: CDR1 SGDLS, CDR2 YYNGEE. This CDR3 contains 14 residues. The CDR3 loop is CASSVGGAGNEQFF.

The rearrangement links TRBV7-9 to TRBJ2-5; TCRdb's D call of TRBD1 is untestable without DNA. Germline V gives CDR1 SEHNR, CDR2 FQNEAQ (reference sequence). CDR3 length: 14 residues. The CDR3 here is CASSLGQLQETQYF. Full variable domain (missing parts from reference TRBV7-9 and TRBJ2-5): DTGVSQNPRHKITKRGQNVTFRCDPISEHNRLYWYRQTLGQGPEFLTYFQNEAQLEKSRLLSDRFSAERPKGSFSTLEIQRTEQGDSAMYLCASSLGQLQETQYFGPGTRLLVL.

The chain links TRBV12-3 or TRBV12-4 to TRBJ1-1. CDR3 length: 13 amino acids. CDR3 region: CASSLGASWVAFF.

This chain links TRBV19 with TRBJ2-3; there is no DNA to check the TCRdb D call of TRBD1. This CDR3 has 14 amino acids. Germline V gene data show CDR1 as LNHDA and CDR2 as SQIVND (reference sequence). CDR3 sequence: CASSITRGSDTQYF.

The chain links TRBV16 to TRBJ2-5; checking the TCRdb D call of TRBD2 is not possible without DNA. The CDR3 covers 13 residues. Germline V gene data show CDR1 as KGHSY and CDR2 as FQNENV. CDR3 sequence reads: CASSQGAGETQYF.

CDR3 residues: CASSLTGASGYTF. This chain links TRBV7-8 with TRBJ1-2; TCRdb designates TRBD1, a call that cannot be tested without DNA. This CDR3 contains 13 residues. Germline lookup yields CDR1 SGHVS and CDR2 FQNEAQ.

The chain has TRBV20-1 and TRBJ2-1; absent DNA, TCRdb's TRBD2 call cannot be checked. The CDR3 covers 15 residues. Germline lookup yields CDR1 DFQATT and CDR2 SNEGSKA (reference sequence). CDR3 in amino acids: CSASSFETSGHEQFF.

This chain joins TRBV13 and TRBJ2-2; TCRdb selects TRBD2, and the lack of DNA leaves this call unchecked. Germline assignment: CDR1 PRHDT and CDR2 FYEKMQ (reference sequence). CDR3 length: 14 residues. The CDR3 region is CASNQGGNTGELFF.

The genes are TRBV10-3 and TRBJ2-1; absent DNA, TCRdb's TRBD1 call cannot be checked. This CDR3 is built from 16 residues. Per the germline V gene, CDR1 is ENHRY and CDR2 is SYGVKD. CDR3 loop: CAISEFRGAAVYEQFF.

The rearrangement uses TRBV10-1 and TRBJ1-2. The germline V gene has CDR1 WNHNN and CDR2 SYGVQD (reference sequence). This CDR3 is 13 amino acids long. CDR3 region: CASSESSHVPYTF.

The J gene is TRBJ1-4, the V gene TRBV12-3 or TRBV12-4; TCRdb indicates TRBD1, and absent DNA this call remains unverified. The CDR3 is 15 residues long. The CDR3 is CASSLLRGRFEKLFF.

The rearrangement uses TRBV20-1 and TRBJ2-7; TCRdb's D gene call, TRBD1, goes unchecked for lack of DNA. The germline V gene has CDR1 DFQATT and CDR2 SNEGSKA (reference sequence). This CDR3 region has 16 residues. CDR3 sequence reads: CSARVVGQGLTYEQYF.

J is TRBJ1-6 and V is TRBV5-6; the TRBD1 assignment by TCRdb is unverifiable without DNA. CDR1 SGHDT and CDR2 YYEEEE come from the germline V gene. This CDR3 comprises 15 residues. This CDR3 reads CASSLQTGDNSPLHF.

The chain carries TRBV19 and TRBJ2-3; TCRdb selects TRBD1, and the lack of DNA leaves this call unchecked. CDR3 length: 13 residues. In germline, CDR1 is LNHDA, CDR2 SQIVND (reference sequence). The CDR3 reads CASSMQAGGTQYF.

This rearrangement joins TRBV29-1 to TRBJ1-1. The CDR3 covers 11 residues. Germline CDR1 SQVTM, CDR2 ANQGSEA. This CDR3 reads CSAGVLTEAFF.

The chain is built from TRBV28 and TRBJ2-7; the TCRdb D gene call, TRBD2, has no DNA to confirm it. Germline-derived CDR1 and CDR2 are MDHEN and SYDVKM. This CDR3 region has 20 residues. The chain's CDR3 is CASSLPPPLSGRTNSYEQYF.

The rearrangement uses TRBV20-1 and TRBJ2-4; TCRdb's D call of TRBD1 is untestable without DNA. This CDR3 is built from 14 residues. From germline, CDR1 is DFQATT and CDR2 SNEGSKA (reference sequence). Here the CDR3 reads CSARAQGAKNIQYF.

The CDR3 loop is CASSQAGRGYTQYF. J is TRBJ2-3 and V is TRBV14; the TCRdb D gene call, TRBD2, has no DNA to confirm it. CDR1 is SGHDN and CDR2 is FVKESK in the germline V gene. The CDR3 contains 14 residues.

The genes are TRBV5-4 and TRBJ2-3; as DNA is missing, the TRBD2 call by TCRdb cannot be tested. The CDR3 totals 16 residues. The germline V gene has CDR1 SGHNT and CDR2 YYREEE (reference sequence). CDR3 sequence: CASRPTSGGFADTQYF.

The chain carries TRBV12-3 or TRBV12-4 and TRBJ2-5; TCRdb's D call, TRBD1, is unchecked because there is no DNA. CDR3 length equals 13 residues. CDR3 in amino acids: CASSKWGFGTQYF.

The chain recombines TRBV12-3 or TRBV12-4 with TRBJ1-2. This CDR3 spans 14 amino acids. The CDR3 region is CASSSPGANYGYTF.

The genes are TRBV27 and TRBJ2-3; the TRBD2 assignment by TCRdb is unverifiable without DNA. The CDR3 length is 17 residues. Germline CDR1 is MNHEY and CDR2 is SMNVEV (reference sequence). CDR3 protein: CASSSSLAGGFADTQYF.

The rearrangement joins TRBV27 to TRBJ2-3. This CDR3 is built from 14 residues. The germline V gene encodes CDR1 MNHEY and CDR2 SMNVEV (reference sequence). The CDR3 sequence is CASSLFLDTDTQYF.

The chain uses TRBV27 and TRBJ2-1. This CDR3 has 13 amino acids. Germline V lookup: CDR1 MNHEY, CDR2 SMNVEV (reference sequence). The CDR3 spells CASSSGLLNEQFF.